The 22 T cell receptor beta chains below were found in one sample sequenced in a study of blood T cell repertoires in COVID-19. Using immunoSEQ multiplex PCR, the repertoire was profiled, and TCRdb retains in-frame clones only, with some absent. The sample lists 100,000 to 150,000 clones, about 88% seen once, with roughly 1.1% in the top ten. Sample: peripheral blood. The receptors come from an elderly woman with acute or convalescent COVID-19.

The rearrangement joins TRBV19 to TRBJ1-1, with unresolved D. Germline CDR1 is LNHDA and CDR2 is SQIVND (reference sequence). The V end was cut by 3 bases, the J end by 5 bases, with 19 bases between. The CDR3 has 16 amino acids. CDR3 nucleotide sequence: TGTGCCAGTAGTATGGATCTGACCGGGATTCGGACTGAAGCTTTCTTT. Protein: CASSMDLTGIRTEAFF.

The genes are TRBV28 and TRBJ1-5, with D possibly matching TRBD1 (6 bases). The V end was cut by 5 bases, the J end by 5 bases, with 16 bases between. CDR1 MDHEN and CDR2 SYDVKM come from the germline V gene. This CDR3 spans 15 amino acids. This CDR3 is CASSVLTGSDQPQHF. The CDR3 nucleotides read TGTGCCAGCAGTGTCCTCACAGGGAGCGATCAGCCCCAGCATTTT.

The chain joins TRBV7-9 to TRBJ1-1; 8 nucleotides agree with TRBD1. Germline loops: CDR1 SEHNR, CDR2 FQNEAQ (reference sequence). The CDR3 runs 14 residues. J gave up 6 bases and V 5 bases, and 8 bases lay outside the gene matches. The CDR3 loop is CASSLGQGLAEAFF. The DNA for the CDR3 is TGTGCCAGCAGCCTAGGACAGGGCTTGGCTGAAGCTTTCTTT.

This rearrangement joins TRBV5-1 to TRBJ1-1; D is perhaps TRBD1 (6 bases). Trimming left V 4 bases short and J 4 bases short, with 17 bases between. The CDR3 loop spans 15 amino acids. Germline V CDR1 and CDR2: SGHRS, YFSETQ. CDR3 sequence reads: CASSEQGLTSTEAFF. The CDR3 region has the DNA TGCGCCAGCAGCGAGCAGGGGTTAACGAGCACTGAAGCTTTCTTT.

V and J are TRBV11-2 and TRBJ2-5; TRBD1 matches at 8 bases. V was pared by 1 base and J by 5 bases, with 6 bases of the junction left unmatched. This CDR3 has 15 residues. CDR1 and CDR2 (germline): SGHAT, FQNNGV. In nucleotides, the CDR3 is TGTGCCAGCAGCTTAGGGCCAGGGGGCGCGGAGACCCAGTACTTC. This gives the protein CASSLGPGGAETQYF.

The V gene is TRBV7-2, the J gene TRBJ1-5; no firm D call. V lost 3 bases to trimming and J lost 0 bases, with 9 bases between them. Germline lookup yields CDR1 SGHTA and CDR2 FQGNSA. The CDR3 has 15 residues. CDR3 amino acids: CASSLGGNSNQPQHF. In nucleotides, the CDR3 is TGTGCCAGCAGCTTGGGCGGGAATAGCAATCAGCCCCAGCATTTT. Looking up the rest from reference TRBV7-2 and TRBJ1-5 gives the full variable domain: GAGVSQSPSNKVTEKGKDVELRCDPISGHTALYWYRQSLGQGLEFLIYFQGNSAPDKSGLPSDRFSAERTGGSVSTLTIQRTQQEDSAVYLCASSLGGNSNQPQHFGDGTRLSIL.

V is TRBV28 and J is TRBJ2-1; perhaps TRBD2 as D (6 bases). Per the germline V gene, CDR1 is MDHEN and CDR2 is SYDVKM. V was trimmed by 6 bases and J by 9 bases, leaving 12 bases between them. This CDR3 is built from 12 residues. The CDR3 DNA is TGTGCCAGCAGACCCGGAGGGAGTGAGCAGTTCTTC. Protein sequence: CASRPGGSEQFF.

The sample holds one count of this clone. This chain uses TRBV6-2 or TRBV6-3 with TRBJ2-7, with 8 positions matching TRBD2. The germline CDR1 and CDR2 sequences are MNHEY and SVGEGT. After removal of 2 bases from V and 6 bases from J, the junction contained 9 bases not matched to a gene. This CDR3 is built from 15 residues. The DNA for the CDR3 is TGTGCCAGCAGTTACCGGGCTAGCGGGCAGGGCGAGCAGTACTTC. Protein: CASSYRASGQGEQYF.

The V gene is TRBV10-3, the J gene TRBJ1-2; D gene ambiguous. Germline-derived CDR1 and CDR2 are ENHRY and SYGVKD. V shed 2 bases and J shed 5 bases, with 3 bases lying between them. This CDR3 comprises 11 residues. CDR3 coding DNA: TGTGCCATCAGTGAGCAATATGGCTACACCTTC. It translates to CAISEQYGYTF.

This chain links TRBV5-1 with TRBJ2-7; D might be TRBD2 (6 bases). The CDR3 runs 12 residues. Per germline, CDR1 SGHRS and CDR2 YFSETQ. Trimming left V 5 bases short and J 2 bases short, with 8 bases between. The CDR3 loop is CASREGTYEQYF. In DNA form, the CDR3 reads TGCGCCAGCAGGGAGGGGACCTACGAGCAGTACTTC.

This rearrangement joins TRBV5-1 to TRBJ2-5; D call uncertain. The length of the CDR3 is 13 residues. Trimming took off 6 bases at V and 1 base at J, with 10 bases between the two ends. Germline V gene sequence: CDR1 SGHRS, CDR2 YFSETQ. Written as DNA, the CDR3 is TGCGCCAGCACTCTGAGGCCCCAAGAGACCCAGTACTTC. Translated: CASTLRPQETQYF.

The chain is built from TRBV28 and TRBJ1-4, with TRBD1 identical over 10 bases. The V gene's germline CDR1 is MDHEN and CDR2 SYDVKM. V was clipped by 5 bases and J by 8 bases; unmatched bases: 8. The CDR3 is 15 amino acids. The CDR3 loop reads CASSLWTGGGEKLFF. CDR3 DNA: TGTGCCAGCAGTCTTTGGACAGGGGGAGGAGAAAAACTGTTTTTT.

The rearrangement joins TRBV6-1 to TRBJ1-2, with D hard to call. This CDR3 spans 14 amino acids. Germline V gene sequence: CDR1 MNHNS, CDR2 SASEGT. V was trimmed by 1 base and J by 0 bases, leaving 6 bases between them. CDR3 amino acids: CASSEERANYGYTF. As DNA, the CDR3 is TGTGCCAGCAGTGAAGAACGAGCTAACTATGGCTACACCTTC.

The chain uses TRBV10-3 and TRBJ2-6; 7 nucleotides align to TRBD1. Germline lookup yields CDR1 ENHRY and CDR2 SYGVKD. J lost 0 bases, V lost 7 bases, and 12 bases had no gene match. The length of the CDR3 is 18 residues. CDR3: CAITSGWTGPSGANVLTF. As DNA, the CDR3 is TGTGCCATCACCTCTGGTTGGACAGGCCCCTCTGGGGCCAACGTCCTGACTTTC.

This clone was detected only once. The chain employs TRBV27 and TRBJ1-6, with D tentatively TRBD1 (6 bases). The CDR3 is 14 amino acids. V lost 5 bases and J 9 bases, leaving 14 bases between the germline ends. The germline V gene encodes CDR1 MNHEY and CDR2 SMNVEV (reference sequence). The CDR3 reads CASSPSGVFSPLHF. For the CDR3, the DNA is TGTGCCAGCAGTCCGTCAGGGGTCTTTTCACCCCTCCACTTT.

This chain links TRBV7-2 with TRBJ2-3, with 9 bases lining up with TRBD1. V trimming: 5 bases; J trimming: 4 bases; junction bases outside the gene matches: 13. Germline assignment: CDR1 SGHTA and CDR2 FQGNSA. The CDR3 has 17 amino acids. CDR3 coding DNA: TGTGCCAGCAGCCTAACGGGGACAGGGCGGTCTGCAGATACGCAGTATTTT. Translating it yields CASSLTGTGRSADTQYF.

The V call is TRBV3-1 (or the pseudogene TRBV3-2), the J call TRBJ2-1; TRBD2 aligns across 9 bases. The CDR3 runs to 19 residues. Germline V gives CDR1 LGHDT, CDR2 YNNKEL (reference sequence). The V gene end was trimmed by 5 bases and the J gene end by 0 bases; junction bases not matched to a gene: 14. The CDR3 sequence: CASSFQRGARGASYNEQFF. CDR3 DNA sequence: TGTGCCAGCAGCTTCCAGCGGGGGGCGCGTGGGGCCTCCTACAATGAGCAGTTCTTC.

The rearrangement uses TRBV5-1 and TRBJ2-5, with a weak D call TRBD1 (6 bases). From germline, CDR1 is SGHRS and CDR2 YFSETQ. The CDR3 is 16 amino acids. V shed 1 base and J shed 4 bases, with 17 bases lying between them. The CDR3: CASSLSFQGSAETQYF. The CDR3, as DNA: TGCGCCAGCAGCTTGAGTTTTCAGGGGTCTGCAGAGACCCAGTACTTC.

V gene TRBV4-2 combines with J gene TRBJ2-1, with 13 bases that match TRBD2. Trimming cost V 2 bases and J 4 bases; bases outside gene matches: 8. Germline CDR1 LGHNA, CDR2 YNFKEQ. CDR3 size: 18 residues. CDR3 coding DNA: TGTGCCAGCAGCCAAACCGGGACTAGCGGGGCAACTTACAATGAGCAGTTCTTC. It translates to CASSQTGTSGATYNEQFF.

The chain employs TRBV24-1 and TRBJ2-1; D may be TRBD1 (5 bases). V lost 1 base, J lost 7 bases, and 7 bases lay in between. This CDR3 comprises 13 residues. Germline CDR1 KGHDR, CDR2 SFDVKD. The CDR3: CATSDFSGNEQFF. CDR3 in DNA: TGTGCCACCAGTGATTTCTCAGGGAATGAGCAGTTCTTC.

V usage is TRBV19 and J usage is TRBJ1-2; a weak D match, TRBD1 (5 bases). This CDR3 comprises 14 residues. V was shortened by 3 bases and J by 6 bases, with 14 bases between the two germline ends. Germline CDR1 reads LNHDA; CDR2 reads SQIVND (reference sequence). This CDR3 is CASSIAGGSDGYTF. The DNA for the CDR3 is TGTGCCAGTAGTATCGCCGGGGGGTCGGATGGCTACACCTTC. Using reference TRBV19 and TRBJ1-2 for the parts outside the CDR3, the full variable domain is DGGITQSPKYLFRKEGQNVTLSCEQNLNHDAMYWYRQDPGQGLRLIYYSQIVNDFQKGDIAEGYSVSREKKESFPLTVTSAQKNPTAFYLCASSIAGGSDGYTFGSGTRLTVV.

This clone was seen once. The chain uses TRBV3-1 (or the pseudogene TRBV3-2) and TRBJ2-7; D is unresolved. The germline V gene has CDR1 LGHDT and CDR2 YNNKEL (reference sequence). Trimming removed 4 bases at V and 1 base at J, with 20 bases between. There are 17 residues in the CDR3. CDR3 amino acids: CASSLNTPSSISYEQYF. CDR3 in DNA: TGTGCCAGCAGCCTAAACACCCCCAGTTCAATATCCTACGAGCAGTACTTC.